A single sample gave rise to the 32 T cell receptor beta chains below, sequenced in a study of T-cell reconstitution after alpha-beta-depleted transplantation in children listed by TCRdb under 2016. Libraries were made using PCR. Sequencing relied on an Illumina HiSeq 2500. Molecular barcoding was employed in the preparation of TCR libraries, with unique molecular identifiers being used to normalize TCRbeta repertoire quantification. The public reads were reanalyzed by TCRdb: fastp trimming at Q25, MiXCR alignment, in-frame beta chains only. CDR3 protein duplicates are merged, each entry listing the most common genes and DNA. This sample gives approximately 390,000 distinct CDR3 sequences in total; about 11% of them show up just once. The ten biggest clones cover roughly 6% of the sample. The sample was PBMCs from the stem cell graft donor, taken from the stem cell graft. Source of these receptors: a human donor who donated a stem cell graft to a child with acute myeloid leukemia.

This clonotype has more than one count but fewer than ten. This sequence joins TRBV5-1 and TRBJ2-4, with 7 bases that match TRBD2. V shed 4 bases, J shed 8 bases, and the junction held 9 bases outside the gene matches. The CDR3 consists of 14 residues. Per germline, CDR1 SGHRS and CDR2 YFSETQ. The CDR3 sequence is CASSPGKGGDIQYF. CDR3 bases: TGCGCCAGCAGCCCGGGGAAGGGAGGGGACATTCAGTACTTC.

The rearrangement joins TRBV6-1 to TRBJ2-7; 9 bases agree with TRBD1. This CDR3 contains 17 residues. J was trimmed by 3 bases and V by 3 bases; bases with no gene match: 12. CDR1 and CDR2 from the germline V gene are MNHNS and SASEGT. CDR3 amino acids: CASSEPGGQGFLYEQYF. The CDR3 DNA sequence: TGTGCCAGCAGTGAGCCGGGGGGACAGGGCTTCCTCTACGAGCAGTACTTC.

This clonotype was seen at least ten times. This chain joins TRBV4-2 and TRBJ2-1; TRBD2 matches 14 bases. CDR3 size: 17 residues. The V gene end was trimmed by 4 bases and the J gene end by 10 bases; junction bases not matched to a gene: 12. Germline V gives CDR1 LGHNA, CDR2 YNFKEQ. CDR3 in amino acids: CASSPGTSGRQGGEQFF. The CDR3 DNA follows: TGTGCCAGCAGCCCAGGGACTAGCGGGAGACAGGGCGGGGAGCAGTTCTTC.

The chain combines TRBV3-1 with TRBJ1-3; unclear D gene. The ends were cut back, 5 bases at V and 4 bases at J, with 21 bases in the middle. From germline, CDR1 is LGHDT and CDR2 YNNKEL (reference sequence). The CDR3 has 17 amino acids. The CDR3 sequence: CASSKSGEGASGNTIYF. In DNA form, the CDR3 reads TGTGCCAGCAGCAAATCGGGCGAGGGAGCGAGCGGAAACACCATATATTTT.

This clonotype was seen ten or more times. CDR3 bases: TGTGCCAGCAGTTTAACGACAGGTCATGGCTACACCTTC. Its protein is CASSLTTGHGYTF. This chain connects TRBV12-3 or TRBV12-4 to TRBJ1-2; a weak D match, TRBD1 (6 bases). The CDR3 totals 13 residues. V was shortened by 2 bases and J by 6 bases, with 10 bases between the two germline ends.

This clonotype was seen only a few times. The V gene is TRBV7-9, the J gene TRBJ2-1; 9 positions match TRBD1. The CDR3 sequence is 16 residues long. Germline V gene sequence: CDR1 SEHNR, CDR2 FQNEAQ (reference sequence). Trimming removed 4 bases from V and 4 bases from J; junction bases left unmatched: 8. The CDR3 bases are TGTGCCAGCAGCTGGGGACAGGGTTTAGGGTACAATGAGCAGTTCTTC. It is translated as CASSWGQGLGYNEQFF.

A few counts support this clonotype. The DNA of the CDR3 is TGTGCCACCAGCGTCGGAAACACAGGGGCTGGGGCCAACGTCCTGACTTTC. It codes for CATSVGNTGAGANVLTF. The V gene is TRBV15, the J gene TRBJ2-6; 7 nucleotides match TRBD1. The CDR3 is made up of 17 amino acids. V was clipped by 5 bases and J by 2 bases; unmatched bases: 9. Looked up from germline, CDR1 is LNHNV and CDR2 is YYDKDF (reference sequence).

Only a few counts were recorded for this clonotype. The chain has TRBV27 and TRBJ2-1; D possibly matches TRBD1 or TRBD2 (5 bases each). The germline gives CDR1 MNHEY, CDR2 SMNVEV (reference sequence). The CDR3 is made up of 14 amino acids. Trimming took off 6 bases at V and 0 bases at J, with 9 bases between the two ends. The CDR3 DNA reads TGTGCCAGCAGGGGACGGAGCTCCTACAATGAGCAGTTCTTC. The encoded protein is CASRGRSSYNEQFF.

The sample holds many counts of this clonotype. The chain has TRBV3-1 and TRBJ2-4; the D call may be TRBD1 or TRBD2 (5 bases each). V was cut by 1 base and J by 0 bases, with 7 bases left in between. Per the germline V gene, CDR1 is LGHDT and CDR2 is YNNKEL (reference sequence). The CDR3 is 15 residues long. In DNA, the CDR3 is TGTGCCAGCAGCCAAGGGGACCTAGCCAAAAACATTCAGTACTTC. It yields the protein CASSQGDLAKNIQYF.

V and J are TRBV10-3 and TRBJ1-3; D not resolved. Per the germline V gene, CDR1 is ENHRY and CDR2 is SYGVKD. Trimming cost V 3 bases and J 0 bases, with 6 bases left between them. The CDR3 loop spans 14 amino acids. The DNA for the CDR3 is TGTGCCATCAGTGACAGAGACTCTGGAAACACCATATATTTT. Translating gives CAISDRDSGNTIYF.

The chain has TRBV29-1 and TRBJ1-2, with TRBD1 matching 7 bases. Germline V gives CDR1 SQVTM, CDR2 ANQGSEA. J gave up 1 base and V 7 bases, and 6 bases lay outside the gene matches. The CDR3 sequence is 13 residues long. As DNA, the CDR3 is TGCAGCGGAGGACAGGAGGATAACTATGGCTACACCTTC. Translated, it gives CSGGQEDNYGYTF.

J is TRBJ2-1 and V is TRBV27; 7 bases are a match to TRBD2. The CDR3 contains 13 residues. V was pared by 5 bases and J by 8 bases, with 6 bases of the junction left unmatched. CDR1 and CDR2 from the germline V gene are MNHEY and SMNVEV (reference sequence). The CDR3 is CASSPGGRDEQFF. CDR3 nucleotides: TGTGCCAGCAGTCCCGGGGGGAGAGATGAGCAGTTCTTC.

This clonotype was observed many times. The rearrangement joins TRBV5-1 to TRBJ2-2, with TRBD1 matching 7 bases. This CDR3 has 15 residues. The ends lost 4 bases at V and 1 base at J; junction bases unmatched: 4. Per the germline V gene, CDR1 is SGHRS and CDR2 is YFSETQ. CDR3 DNA sequence: TGCGCCAGCAGCAGGGACAGAGTGAACACCGGGGAGCTGTTTTTT. This encodes CASSRDRVNTGELFF.

The chain is built from TRBV11-2 and TRBJ2-7, with 15 positions matching TRBD2. CDR3 size: 18 residues. CDR1 is SGHAT, CDR2 FQNNGV, per germline. V dropped 5 bases and J dropped 3; count of bases not matched to a gene: 11. CDR3: CASSPPRTSGRAIYEQYF. CDR3 DNA sequence: TGTGCCAGCAGCCCTCCGCGGACTAGCGGGAGGGCCATCTACGAGCAGTACTTC.

This clonotype was seen ten or more times. In DNA form, the CDR3 reads TGTGCCAGCAGCGGGACAGGGAGGCGACAAGAGACCCAGTACTTC. Protein: CASSGTGRRQETQYF. The chain employs TRBV9 and TRBJ2-5, with TRBD1 matching 8 bases. The CDR3 loop spans 15 amino acids. The V gene end was trimmed by 3 bases and the J gene end by 2 bases; junction bases not matched to a gene: 6. From germline, CDR1 is SGDLS and CDR2 YYNGEE.

The rearrangement uses TRBV29-1 and TRBJ2-7; 16 bases map to TRBD2. CDR1 is SQVTM, CDR2 ANQGSEA, per germline. The CDR3 loop spans 18 amino acids. With V trimmed by 4 bases and J by 4 bases, 13 bases remained unmatched. CDR3 in DNA: TGCAGCGTTGGTCGGATACATGGGACTAGCGGGAGGGTTTACGAGCAGTACTTC. Protein product: CSVGRIHGTSGRVYEQYF.

This clonotype was picked up a small number of times. V gene TRBV6-2 or TRBV6-3 combines with J gene TRBJ1-2; D remains unclear. This CDR3 is built from 15 residues. V dropped 0 bases and J dropped 7 bases, with 15 bases sitting between them. Germline V gene lookup returns CDR1 MNHEY and CDR2 SVGEGT. This CDR3 is CASSYSEELLRGYTF. The CDR3, as DNA: TGTGCCAGCAGTTACTCGGAAGAGCTTCTACGTGGCTACACCTTC.

The chain has TRBV7-8 and TRBJ2-2, with a tentative D call TRBD2 (5 bases). This CDR3 has 17 amino acids. V was cut by 4 bases and J by 1 base, with 16 bases left in between. Germline assignment: CDR1 SGHVS and CDR2 FQNEAQ. CDR3 in DNA: TGTGCCAGCAGCTCTCCCACGGACTCGAGGAACACCGGGGAGCTGTTTTTT. Amino acids: CASSSPTDSRNTGELFF.

A remark on this clonotype: One junction end does not reproduce the germline sequence, and a read error may be involved. V is TRBV10-3 and J is TRBJ2-6, with D perhaps TRBD1 (6 bases). CDR3 length: 16 residues. Looked up from germline, CDR1 is ENHRY and CDR2 is SYGVKD. CDR3 sequence reads: CAISRGQFAGANGLTF. CDR3 sequence (DNA): TGTGCCATCAGTCGCGGACAGTTCGCTGGGGCCAACGGCCTGACTTTC.

The chain uses TRBV5-5 and TRBJ2-1; TRBD2 matches 12 bases. The germline CDR1 and CDR2 sequences are SGHKS and YYEKEE (reference sequence). Unmatched junction bases numbered 10, after V lost 0 bases and J lost 9 bases. The length of the CDR3 is 17 residues. The CDR3 here is CASSLAVSSGGVREQFF. CDR3 coding DNA: TGTGCCAGCAGCTTGGCCGTATCTAGCGGGGGGGTGCGTGAGCAGTTCTTC.

This clonotype has just a few counts. This sequence joins TRBV20-1 and TRBJ1-1; 8 nucleotides line up with TRBD1. V was clipped by 3 bases and J by 7 bases; unmatched bases: 10. Germline V gene sequence: CDR1 DFQATT, CDR2 SNEGSKA (reference sequence). The CDR3 is 14 amino acids. The CDR3 nucleotides read TGCAGTGCTAGCCGTACAGGGGGGGGAGATGAAGCTTTCTTT. It specifies CSASRTGGGDEAFF.

V and J are TRBV20-1 and TRBJ2-3; no definite D call. V was cut by 5 bases and J by 1 base, with 10 bases left in between. Germline lookup yields CDR1 DFQATT and CDR2 SNEGSKA (reference sequence). The CDR3 is 13 residues long. In DNA form, the CDR3 reads TGCAGTGCTCCCCCTCCGGGCACAGATACGCAGTATTTT. It codes for CSAPPPGTDTQYF.

This clonotype has only a few counts. The chain couples TRBV20-1 to TRBJ2-4, with a weak D call TRBD2 (6 bases). Trimming left V 0 bases short and J 7 bases short, with 10 bases between. The CDR3 runs to 13 residues. In germline, CDR1 is DFQATT, CDR2 SNEGSKA (reference sequence). The CDR3 region has the DNA TGCAGTGCTAGAGAGACTAGTCGGAACATTCAGTACTTC. Its translation: CSARETSRNIQYF.

The V and J genes are TRBV7-6 and TRBJ2-7; 12 positions agree with TRBD1. The CDR3 is 16 residues long. Germline loops: CDR1 SGHVS, CDR2 FNYEAQ. V lost 5 bases to trimming and J lost 7 bases; unmatched junction nucleotides: 12. The CDR3 loop is CASSPRPGQGAGEQYF. As DNA, the CDR3 is TGTGCCAGCAGCCCTCGACCGGGACAGGGGGCGGGTGAGCAGTACTTC.

This clonotype was observed a handful of times. V gene TRBV5-1 combines with J gene TRBJ2-3; 9 bases align to TRBD2. CDR1 SGHRS and CDR2 YFSETQ come from the germline V gene. Unmatched junction bases numbered 8, after V lost 0 bases and J lost 0 bases. The CDR3 spans 18 residues. The CDR3 DNA reads TGCGCCAGCAGCTTGGAGCCTAGCGGGGCCTATAGCACAGATACGCAGTATTTT. This encodes CASSLEPSGAYSTDTQYF.

This clonotype was counted at least ten times. The chain uses TRBV9 and TRBJ2-3; 8 bases align to TRBD2. The CDR3 has 17 residues. J lost 1 base, V lost 0 bases, and 7 bases had no gene match. The germline V gene encodes CDR1 SGDLS and CDR2 YYNGEE. The CDR3 sequence is CASSVAGGRFGTDTQYF. Written as DNA, the CDR3 is TGTGCCAGCAGCGTAGCGGGGGGGCGGTTTGGCACAGATACGCAGTATTTT.

This clonotype was seen repeatedly, ten times or more. The chain links TRBV2 to TRBJ2-5; D uncertain. CDR3 length: 13 amino acids. Germline-derived CDR1 and CDR2 are SNHLY and FYNNEI. V shed 3 bases and J shed 1 base, with 6 bases lying between them. The CDR3 is CASSEVAQETQYF. The CDR3 DNA follows: TGTGCCAGCAGTGAGGTCGCCCAAGAGACCCAGTACTTC.

The rearrangement links TRBV20-1 to TRBJ2-2; maybe TRBD2 (6 bases). Germline CDR1 and CDR2: DFQATT and SNEGSKA (reference sequence). CDR3 length: 14 residues. V lost 3 bases and J lost 0, with 8 bases in between. CDR3 loop: CSASGSANTGELFF. The DNA for the CDR3 is TGCAGTGCTAGCGGGAGCGCGAACACCGGGGAGCTGTTTTTT.

The V call is TRBV6-4, the J call TRBJ2-2; TRBD1 matches 8 bases. In germline, CDR1 is MRHNA, CDR2 SNTAGT. J was trimmed by 6 bases and V by 0 bases; bases with no gene match: 6. The CDR3 has 16 residues. Here the CDR3 reads CASSDSAQGDAGELFF. The CDR3 coding sequence is TGTGCCAGCAGTGACTCAGCACAGGGGGATGCCGGGGAGCTGTTTTTT.

This clonotype was observed at least ten times. The chain is built from TRBV9 and TRBJ1-1, with D maybe TRBD1 (5 bases). Trimming shortened V by 0 bases and J by 4 bases, and 10 bases separated the two germline ends. From germline, CDR1 is SGDLS and CDR2 YYNGEE. This CDR3 comprises 14 residues. CDR3 region: CASSVEQVSTEAFF. CDR3 bases: TGTGCCAGCAGCGTAGAACAGGTTAGCACTGAAGCTTTCTTT.

The chain carries TRBV5-1 and TRBJ2-7, with D maybe TRBD2 (7 bases). CDR1 is SGHRS, CDR2 YFSETQ, per germline. V gave up 5 bases and J gave up 2 bases, with 20 bases separating them. CDR3 size: 16 residues. Here the CDR3 DNA reads TGCGCCAGCAGTCGGGGTTGGGGGGGGCAAGCCTACGAGCAGTACGTC. Protein: CASSRGWGGQAYEQYV.

This clonotype was found a few times. The chain links TRBV5-5 to TRBJ1-5, with D tentatively TRBD1 (5 bases). Germline V lookup: CDR1 SGHKS, CDR2 YYEKEE (reference sequence). This CDR3 is 16 amino acids long. V was pared by 0 bases and J by 0 bases, with 10 bases between. CDR3 in amino acids: CASSLVPGDSNQPQHF. CDR3 in DNA: TGTGCCAGCAGCTTGGTCCCGGGGGATAGCAATCAGCCCCAGCATTTT.